The rows below give T cell receptor beta chains drawn from one sample of a study of blood T cell repertoires in COVID-19. Sequencing used immunoSEQ multiplex PCR; TCRdb keeps in-frame clones, though not all of them. The table lists about 250,000 clones, 70% to 85% of them singletons. Sequencing input: peripheral blood. These receptors were taken from a woman in her 40s with active or convalescent COVID-19. Each CDR3 is given with its conserved first and last residue.

v_gene	j_gene	len	CDR3aa
TRBV27	TRBJ1-1	13	CASRDRVATEAFF
TRBV4-1	TRBJ1-5	16	CASSQEVARFNQPQHF
TRBV28	TRBJ1-2	14	CASRSQGAPWGYTF
TRBV18	TRBJ1-5	15	CASSPGGSGNQPQHF
TRBV5-1	TRBJ2-1	15	CASSSERGAVNEQFF
TRBV5-4	TRBJ1-2	13	CASSFLRQDGYTF
TRBV19	TRBJ1-2	15	CASSALQGSLGGYTF
TRBV6-5	TRBJ2-3	14	CASNLRQGADTQYF
TRBV6-1	TRBJ1-5	14	CASSETRVNQPQHF
TRBV29-1	TRBJ2-6	13	CSVQIPGANVLTF
TRBV30	TRBJ1-1	15	CAWRRTGGMNTEAFF
TRBV3-1/TRBV3-2	TRBJ2-7	15	CASSQEISRLYEQYF